This T cell receptor beta chain was profiled in a study of a mutant IDH1 vaccine in newly diagnosed glioma. This clone was seen a handful of times. Germline loops: CDR1 SEHNR, CDR2 FQNEAQ (reference sequence). V was pared by 4 bases and J by 7 bases, with 6 bases of the junction left unmatched. The length of the CDR3 is 14 residues. Time point in this sample: baseline, week 1 (first vaccination visit). The sample's treatment: pre-vaccination baseline after standard-of-care therapy. Measured with immunoSEQ multiplex PCR; TCRdb has only the in-frame clones, and not every one. Here the sample spans tens of thousands of clones, 80% to 90% being singletons.

The source is a man aged 25-40 years with glioma. Specimen: PBMCs, collected from a glioma patient treated with radiotherapy, temozolomide or both. This rearrangement joins TRBV7-9 to TRBJ1-2; 10 nucleotides agree with TRBD1. In nucleotides, the CDR3 is TGTGCCAGCAGCTCGACAGGGGGCGATCGTGGCTACACCTTC. This codes for CASSSTGGDRGYTF.